This is a list of T cell receptor beta chains from one sample in a study of T cells in Graves' hyperthyroidism and ophthalmopathy. TCRdb redid the calling of the multiplex PCR reads with MiXCR, one entry per CDR3 protein. The table lists nearly 250,000 distinct CDR3 sequences, about a sixth of them singletons. Material: blood. Every receptor here comes from a woman under 30 with Graves' ophthalmopathy. Each CDR3 is given with its conserved first and last residue. The order of the fields is J gene, V gene, clone size, D gene, CDR3 DNA, CDR3 protein. D genes are given only for firm matches. Where a row states a size, it is once, few, many or the class of an expanded clone; other rows omit it.

TRBJ2-3,TRBV28,many,TRBD2,TGTGCCAGCAGTTTCGGGACTAGCGGCACAGATACGCAGTATTTT,CASSFGTSGTDTQYF
TRBJ1-2,TRBV5-8,many,NA,TGTGCCAGCAGCTTGGGGGACAATTCCTGGTATGGCTACACCTTC,CASSLGDNSWYGYTF
TRBJ2-7,TRBV2,few,NA,TGTGCCAGCAGTGATGGCCAGATCTACGAGCAGTACTTC,CASSDGQIYEQYF
TRBJ2-1,TRBV5-5,few,TRBD2,TGTGCCAGCAGCTCGGCCTTGAGGAGCGGGAGGGCCAGCAATGAGCAGCTCTTC,CASSSALRSGRASNEQLF
TRBJ1-4,TRBV7-2,many,NA,TGTGCCAGCAGCCTTAATGGGGGGGGTGAAAAACTGTTTTTT,CASSLNGGGEKLFF
TRBJ1-2,TRBV12-3/TRBV12-4,NA,TRBD1,TGTGCCACTTTATGGACAGGCTATGGCTACACCTTC,CATLWTGYGYTF
TRBJ1-3,TRBV6-5,NA,NA,TGTGCCAGCAGTTACCCAGGGGACGGAAACACCATATATTTT,CASSYPGDGNTIYF
TRBJ1-2,TRBV28,NA,NA,TGTGCCAGCACCCCTTCGGGGGGGATTGACTATGGCTACACCTTC,CASTPSGGIDYGYTF
TRBJ2-1,TRBV12-3/TRBV12-4,many,NA,TGTGCCAGCATCCTTTATGCAGGGGGGAATGAGCAGTTCTTC,CASILYAGGNEQFF
TRBJ2-3,TRBV7-9,many,TRBD2,TGTGCCAGCAGCTTAAGTACTAGCGGCCGCACAGATACGCAGTATTTT,CASSLSTSGRTDTQYF
TRBJ2-7,TRBV6-1,NA,NA,TGTGCCAGCAGAGGGAACGGAATCTACGAGCAGTACTTC,CASRGNGIYEQYF
TRBJ1-2,TRBV11-1,many,TRBD1,TGTGCCAGCAGCCCCCCCGGGACAGGAGATGGCTACACCTTC,CASSPPGTGDGYTF
TRBJ2-4,TRBV20-1,many,NA,TGCAGTGCCTGGACTACCATAGAATCCCCATTTGGCAAAAACATTCAGTACTTC,CSAWTTIESPFGKNIQYF
TRBJ2-7,TRBV27,many,TRBD1,TGTGCCAGCAGTGCCGCCGGGACAGGGGGCTACGAGCAGTACTTC,CASSAAGTGGYEQYF
TRBJ2-3,TRBV28,many,TRBD2,TGTGCCAGCACCCACGGACTAGCGGGCCTTTGGGGGGATACGCAGTATTTT,CASTHGLAGLWGDTQYF
TRBJ2-7,TRBV6-2/TRBV6-3,few,NA,TGTGCCAGCAGTTACTCTAGTGGGAAGCAGTACTTC,CASSYSSGKQYF
TRBJ2-5,TRBV6-1,many,NA,TGTGCCAGCAGTGAAGAAGGGGGATCGGCCCAGTACTTC,CASSEEGGSAQYF
TRBJ1-5,TRBV6-1,few,TRBD1,TGTGCCAGCAGTGATGGGACAGGGAATCAGCCCCAGCATTTT,CASSDGTGNQPQHF
TRBJ1-2,TRBV6-5,many,TRBD1,TGTGCCAGCAGTTCCCTCCCGACGACAGGGAACTATGGCTACACCTTC,CASSSLPTTGNYGYTF
TRBJ1-5,TRBV12-3/TRBV12-4,many,TRBD1,TGTGCCAGCAGTCCTCCCGGACAGGATCAGCATTTT,CASSPPGQDQHF
TRBJ1-1,TRBV11-2,NA,NA,TGTGCCAGCAGCTTAGATATTCGGGTTGAAGCTTTCTTT,CASSLDIRVEAFF
TRBJ1-5,TRBV19,many,NA,TGTGCCAGTAGTAGCCAGTATCCAGCAGGGGCCCGCAATCAGCCCCAGCATTTT,CASSSQYPAGARNQPQHF
TRBJ2-1,TRBV28,NA,NA,TGTGCCAGCAGTTGGGCCGGAGACAATGAGCAGTTCTTC,CASSWAGDNEQFF
TRBJ1-1,TRBV11-2,many,NA,TGTGCCAGCAGCCCCGATCCCCTTGGAGCTTTCTTT,CASSPDPLGAFF
TRBJ2-1,TRBV3-1,many,TRBD2,TGTGCCAGCAGCCAAGATATTCCTAGCGGGGCCCCCAGCTCCTACAATGAGCAGTTCTTC,CASSQDIPSGAPSSYNEQFF
TRBJ1-6,TRBV7-2,many,NA,TGTGCCAGCAGCCCGGGGGGGAGGTCACCCCTCCACTTT,CASSPGGRSPLHF
TRBJ2-7,TRBV7-2,once,NA,TGTGCCAGCAGCTTAACTAGTTGGCACGAGCAGTACTTC,CASSLTSWHEQYF
TRBJ2-7,TRBV11-1,many,NA,TGTGCCAGCAGCTCGACGGGGACTCGTAGTTACGAGCAGTACTTC,CASSSTGTRSYEQYF
TRBJ2-5,TRBV6-2/TRBV6-3,NA,TRBD2,TGTGCCAGCAGTTACACCGACGGGAGGGAGACCCAGTACTTC,CASSYTDGRETQYF
TRBJ2-7,TRBV24-1,many,NA,TGTGCCACCAGTCCAGGGGACTTACGTTCCTACGAGCAGTACTTC,CATSPGDLRSYEQYF
TRBJ1-2,TRBV27,many,NA,TGTGCCAGCCTGCGGCTGAACTATGGCTACACCTTC,CASLRLNYGYTF
TRBJ2-7,TRBV20-1,many,TRBD1,TGCAGTGCTAGAGGGACAGGCTACTCCTACGAGCAGTACTTC,CSARGTGYSYEQYF
TRBJ2-3,TRBV5-4,few,NA,TGTGCCAGCAGCGGAGGGGGTGAGACTGGCACAGATACGCAGTATTTT,CASSGGGETGTDTQYF
TRBJ1-5,TRBV28,many,NA,TGTGCCAGCAGTTTTCTCATGGGAAATCAGCCCCAGCATTTT,CASSFLMGNQPQHF
TRBJ2-7,TRBV2,many,NA,TGTGCCAGCACCGGGTCCGAGCAGTACTTC,CASTGSEQYF
TRBJ2-1,TRBV11-2,NA,TRBD2,TGTGCCAGCAGCCAGACTAGCGGGAACACGGAGCAGTTCTTC,CASSQTSGNTEQFF
TRBJ1-2,TRBV4-1,many,TRBD1,TGCGCCAGCAGCCAAGTTCGACAGGGACCATTACTCCCGACTTTCATGTATGGCTACACCTTC,CASSQVRQGPLLPTFMYGYTF
TRBJ1-6,TRBV12-5,NA,NA,TGTGCTAGTGCCCCGGGACTGGATTCACCCCTCCACTTT,CASAPGLDSPLHF
TRBJ1-2,TRBV28,many,TRBD1,TGTGCCAGCAGTTCGGTTGAGGGACAGGGGAACTATGGCTACACCTTC,CASSSVEGQGNYGYTF
TRBJ2-1,TRBV2,many,TRBD2,TGTGCCAGCAGTGGACGGGAGGGCTCCCACAATGAGCAGTTCTTC,CASSGREGSHNEQFF
TRBJ1-2,TRBV5-6,many,NA,TGTGCCAGCAGCTTTGGACGGCTCTACACCTTC,CASSFGRLYTF
TRBJ2-1,TRBV29-1,few,TRBD2,TGCAGCGTTAGGACTAGCGGGAGGTATGAGCAGTTCTTC,CSVRTSGRYEQFF
TRBJ2-2,TRBV7-6,NA,NA,TGTGCCAGCAGCCCACTCCGGGACACTCGAAGAGGGGAGCTGTTTTTT,CASSPLRDTRRGELFF
TRBJ2-7,TRBV20-1,many,TRBD2,TGCAGTGCTGAGACTAGCGGGGGGGCCTACGAGCAGTACTTC,CSAETSGGAYEQYF
TRBJ1-3,TRBV28,many,NA,TGTGCCAGCAGTTTTAGTTTTCAGGGGCCCTACTCTGGAAACACCATATATTTT,CASSFSFQGPYSGNTIYF
TRBJ2-3,TRBV28,many,NA,TGTGCCAGCAGCCCTAATGGACTGGGGACATATACGCAGTATTTT,CASSPNGLGTYTQYF
TRBJ1-1,TRBV12-3/TRBV12-4,many,NA,TGTGCCAGCAGTTTGTTTCATAATGAAGCTTTCTTT,CASSLFHNEAFF
TRBJ1-1,TRBV18,NA,NA,TGTGCCAGCTCACCATTCCAGGAAAACACTGAAGCTTTCTTT,CASSPFQENTEAFF
TRBJ2-5,TRBV15,many,TRBD2,TGTGCCACCAGCAGATCCTCAGTAGCGGGGAAAGAGACCCAGTACTTC,CATSRSSVAGKETQYF
TRBJ2-5,TRBV11-1,many,NA,TGTGCCAGCAGCCGCCGGGGGACGCCGTCGGAGACCCAGTACTTC,CASSRRGTPSETQYF
TRBJ1-6,TRBV25-1,NA,NA,TGTGCCAGCATGGGCTCAGGGACACCTTGGGGGTCACCCCTCCACTTT,CASMGSGTPWGSPLHF
TRBJ2-5,TRBV12-3/TRBV12-4,many,NA,TGTGCCAGCAGTTTTAGTCCAGTAGGAGAGACCCAGTACTTC,CASSFSPVGETQYF
TRBJ1-1,TRBV18,many,NA,TGTGCCAGCTCCCCTGACATGAACACTGAAGCTTTCTTT,CASSPDMNTEAFF
TRBJ2-5,TRBV20-1,many,NA,TGCAGTGCTACAAGGGATCGTGAGACCCAGTACTTC,CSATRDRETQYF
TRBJ2-7,TRBV5-6,many,TRBD1,TGTGCCAGCAGCTTTTTACGGGACAGGCGTACCTACGAGCAGTACTTC,CASSFLRDRRTYEQYF
TRBJ2-7,TRBV7-8,many,NA,TGTGCCAGCAGCTTAGTTCTCTCGGCGGTCAACTACGAGCAGTACTTC,CASSLVLSAVNYEQYF
TRBJ2-5,TRBV7-3,many,NA,TGTGCCAGCAGCTTAATGGGGCGAGAGACCCAGTACTTC,CASSLMGRETQYF
TRBJ2-7,TRBV28,many,TRBD2,TGTGCCAGCAGTTTCGCGTTGGCTAGCGGGGATCACTACGAGCAGTACTTC,CASSFALASGDHYEQYF
TRBJ2-3,TRBV5-1,many,NA,TGCGCCAGCAGCTTGGGAGGAACAGGCACAGATACGCAGTATTTT,CASSLGGTGTDTQYF
TRBJ1-1,TRBV19,many,NA,TGTGCCAGTAGTATCTTCTTCAAGAACACTGAAGCTTTCTTT,CASSIFFKNTEAFF